The source of this T cell receptor beta chain is a study of metastatic and nonmetastatic thyroid tumors. TCRdb used MiXCR to call clones anew from the PCR reads. In the table there are over 15,000 clones, 16% of which are singletons. After removal of 5 bases from V and 14 bases from J, the junction contained 10 bases not matched to a gene. Germline V gene sequence: CDR1 SGHVS, CDR2 FNYEAQ. This CDR3 spans 14 amino acids. Patients were all untreated before their thyroid surgery. This clone was seen many times. This same CDR3 is encoded by further DNA sequences in the sample. Sequences were obtained from blood. This sequence joins TRBV7-6 and TRBJ2-5; 14 bases agree with TRBD2. The receptor's source is a male donor with papillary thyroid cancer or a benign thyroid nodule (not recorded which). Some clones in this sample may be carry-over from other donors' samples. In DNA, the CDR3 is TGTGCCAGCAGCGAGTACGGGACTAGCGGGGGCCCTTACTTC. Protein: CASSEYGTSGGPYF.